The clone carrying this T cell receptor beta chain was picked up a small number of times. Under the authors' procedure: Reference gene primer amplification yielded estimated nucleated cell counts. This table comes from immunoSEQ multiplex PCR, and its TCRdb copy is limited to in-frame clones, with some not included. V and J calls plus clone size are reproduced from that table; the DNA served to infer D and trimming. The table includes 100,000 to 150,000 clones, 75% to 90% detected once. The data were obtained in a study of blood T cell repertoires in COVID-19. The TCR originated in a man in his forties with acute or convalescent COVID-19. Sequenced material: peripheral blood.

For the CDR3, the DNA is TGTGCCTGGAGTGTCGGAGGTTCGACGGAGGCAACTAATGAAAAACTGTTTTTT. Encoded protein: CAWSVGGSTEATNEKLFF. This chain links TRBV30 with TRBJ1-4; D ambiguous. Germline CDR1 is GTSNPN and CDR2 is SVGIG (reference sequence). V was trimmed by 0 bases and J by 0 bases, leaving 17 bases between them. The CDR3 is 18 residues long.